This T cell receptor (beta chain) was sequenced during a study of T cells in Graves' hyperthyroidism and ophthalmopathy. About the research overall: It was at initial diagnosis, before any treatment, that peripheral blood was collected.

TCR beta CDR3 regions were amplified from RNA. Carried out on the TCR CDR3, a first-round RT-PCR used the HTBI primer set. MiXCR, applied by TCRdb to the multiplex PCR reads, yields one record per CDR3 protein. The sample lists 540,000 or so distinct CDR3 sequences, approximately 15% occurring once. The source is a woman under 40 with Graves' hyperthyroidism. The source material was blood.

This CDR3 reads CASRKGTSGIYEQYF. The CDR3 DNA reads TGTGCCAGCAGAAAGGGGACTAGCGGGATTTACGAGCAGTACTTC. The chain couples TRBV2 to TRBJ2-7; 13 bases line up with TRBD2. There are 15 residues in the CDR3. Germline values: CDR1 SNHLY, CDR2 FYNNEI. V lost 6 bases, J lost 4 bases, and 6 bases stayed unmatched.